Below, one TCR beta chain is given with its context. Its antigen is as yet unknown. The data are from a study of CD8 T cells in Susac syndrome. Whole-study findings and limits: Within total CD8+ repertoires, 15 to 20 Susac-specific public clones were found, and within CD8+ TEMRA repertoires, a few. TEMRA cells and active patients showed peak Susac CD8+ clonal expansion.

Definite or probable Susac syndrome was diagnosed using recently defined diagnostic criteria. When the RNA was reverse transcribed, random hexamers were used with an input of roughly 0.5 to 1 ug. Multiplex PCR with immunoSEQ amplified the TCR beta CDR3 across 54 Vbeta and 13 Jbeta. TCRdb independently ran MiXCR on the immunoSEQ multiplex PCR reads; one entry per CDR3 protein. Here the sample spans 85,000 to 130,000 distinct CDR3 sequences, approximately 94% being singletons. Between the trimmed V and J ends, which lost 8 bases and 0 bases, there was a span of 10 bases. The germline gives CDR1 SQVTM, CDR2 ANQGSEA. The CDR3 covers 13 residues.

Sequencing was done on a sample of CD8+ T cells from PBMCs. This chain uses TRBV29-1 with TRBJ2-2; D remains ambiguous. The TCR originated in a human donor with Susac syndrome. The CDR3 DNA sequence: TGCAGCACTCTAGTAGCGAACACCGGGGAGCTGTTTTTT. Amino acids: CSTLVANTGELFF.